Given below is one TCR beta chain in context. This receptor's antigen is unknown. There are no base qualities to consult, and no much larger clone falls within one base. Library prep was done by the immunoSEQ multiplex PCR assay. For the multiplex PCR, a mixture combining 60 forward primers for TCR Vbeta segments and 13 reverse primers for TCR Jbeta segments was used. The CDR3 region of rearranged TCR beta genes was amplified from genomic DNA with a multiplex PCR assay. On the Illumina HiSeq System, the amplified TCR beta libraries were sequenced as 87-base-pair reads. On the authors' methods: In a later analysis, tens of millions of unique TCR beta chains were counted across the 690 or so repertoires, and some 10 million of these chains were shared by at least two donors. To remove PCR and sequencing errors, raw reads were error-corrected and collapsed into unique sequences using a nearest-neighbor algorithm that merged closely related sequences. V, D and J gene segments were assigned by aligning CDR3 sequences to IMGT reference sequences. For a sequence to be retained, a match of at least six nucleotides to both a V gene segment and a J gene segment was required. A rearrangement was called productive if the CDR3 had no stop codons and remained in frame with V and J, and every other rearrangement was called non-productive. CDR3 was defined by IMGT convention, running from the second conserved V-encoded cysteine to the conserved J-encoded phenylalanine. The earlier analysis of some 580 of the donors excluded any sequence lacking an unambiguous match to a single V gene segment. In an earlier analysis of 450 to 700 of the donors, V segments were called functional above 56.7% productive rearrangements and were called segregating when the between-donor standard deviation exceeded 5%. A statistical classification framework was developed to diagnose cytomegalovirus status using the catalog of TCR beta chain sequences. In a later analysis, V and J genes were assigned by comparing TCR nucleotide sequences against IMGT/GENE-DB human TR gene sequences. A later analysis assigned CDR3 sequences and most-parsimonious VDJ recombination scenarios with the TCRdist pipeline. In a later analysis, each TCR beta chain was defined by its CDR3 amino acid sequence together with its V-gene family, and reads lacking a unique V-gene family were excluded. As a way to deal with suspected cross-contamination and a sequencing artifact, a later analysis dropped 592 nucleotide sequences that were highly shared and had low generation probability. In a later analysis, a clonal expansion index for each public chain was calculated from normalized within-repertoire ranks of inferred template counts. In a later analysis, generation probabilities were computed using a VDJ recombination model fitted to out-of-frame rearrangements, and the results were checked against IGoR. A later analysis scored TCR-TCR, TCR-HLA and TCR-CMV co-occurrence with hypergeometric tests, applying a repertoire-size bias correction to TCR pairs. To estimate false discovery rates, a later analysis permuted the HLA or CMV assignments 20 times. In a later analysis, co-occurring TCRs were grouped with DBSCAN, and TCRdist sequence similarity was added when clustering was performed within HLA-allele-positive subsets. Co-occurrence clustering excluded repertoires with fewer than 30,000 or more than 120,000 public chains, plus five with anomalous nucleotide sharing. Entries here come from immuneACCESS through TCRdb and include only in-frame sequences with V and J called. Some clones fail to appear in such tables; in the studies checked, an unresolved V gene covers under half of the shortfall, and the cause of the remainder is unknown. For V, J and clone size, that table is used; D and trimming come from the DNA. In this sample the table shows roughly 100,000 clones, 70% to 75% of which occur a single time. 1.3% of the sample goes to the ten largest clones.

The cohort was made up of 666 healthy bone marrow donors. All cohort members were sampled while nominally healthy, although unrecorded immune exposures were likely present. The donor was CMV seronegative and belonged to the group of 320 or so seronegative cohort members. Each donor provided a peripheral blood sample, and peripheral blood mononuclear cells were used for TCR beta sequencing. The Qiagen DNeasy Blood Extraction Kit was used to extract genomic DNA from the blood cell samples. This sample is part of a study of cytomegalovirus exposure and HLA in healthy donors (dated by TCRdb to 2015 to 2018). Turning to the overall study: According to an earlier analysis of 587 of the donors, about 179 million T cells yielded 90 million to 130 million unique TCR beta sequences and 250 to 350 Gb of sequence data. The study aimed to test whether cataloging public T cell receptors could reveal signatures of past pathogen exposure. High-throughput TCR immunosequencing, statistical association of individual TCRs with disease status, and machine learning were combined to predict cytomegalovirus infection status. All discovery cohort repertoires had been generated using a single sequencing platform. The study used immunosequencing to profile the T cell repertoires of approximately 630 subjects and linked those repertoires to cytomegalovirus serostatus. In a later analysis, previously published TCR beta repertoires from 600 to 850 donors were re-analyzed and high-resolution HLA genotyping was added so that TCR occurrence patterns could be studied. An early release covering around 630 HLA-typed donors comprised approximately 290 gigabases of sequencing data and around 80 million unique TCR sequences. An earlier analysis of approximately 580 of the donors used high-throughput TCR beta sequencing to judge whether each TCR beta V gene segment behaved as functional or pseudogenic. Across 398 genotyped donors of the cohort, an average of approximately 220,000 unique TCR beta nucleotide sequences per donor were sequenced, and 15% to 20% of those sequences were non-productive. A later genetic analysis took genome-wide SNP genotypes for about 65% of the roughly 670 donors and used that subset as a discovery cohort. Of the roughly 400 genotyped donors, approximately 80% were placed in the genetic ancestry cluster associated with self-reported Caucasian donors. In addition to the first cohort of approximately 670 subjects, a separate validation cohort of around 110 different subjects was used. Typing coverage varied by locus: roughly 620-640 donors for A, B, C, DRB1 and DQB1; approximately 560 for DQA1; approximately 610 for DPA1; approximately 450 for DPB1. HLA typing included class I and class II loci at four-digit resolution. Because of strong linkage in the cohort, roughly five DR-DQ haplotypes were treated as single units for association and clustering. In the later analysis, no new phenotypic data were used to find candidate immune exposures; instead, reliance was placed on TCR beta sequences and their occurrence across donors. Donor age, sex, ethnicity and CMV serostatus were collected together with the repertoire data.

The CDR3 goes from the cysteine to the phenylalanine over 14 residues. CDR3 DNA only is kept here, 42 bases in frame from base 1. Reading the germline V gene gives CDR1 SGHRS and CDR2 YFSETQ. The germline ends are 11 bases apart after V is trimmed by 4 bases and J by 4 bases. Overall study outcomes, separate from this receptor: In a later analysis, several top co-occurrence clusters were reported to appear linked to parvovirus B19, influenza, CMV and Epstein-Barr virus. An earlier analysis of approximately 590 of the donors showed that most TCR beta V segments appeared in productive rearrangements either about 90% or about 30% of the time, which broadly matched IMGT annotations. In vitro tests confirmed that a few of the cytomegalovirus-associated TCR beta chains recognize cytomegalovirus antigens. Across donors, most TCR sequences were observed very rarely, whereas some public TCRs were present in many individuals. The 87-base-pair reads could not distinguish some IMGT-functional V segments, including TRBV6-2 and TRBV6-3, so those segments were excluded. In a later analysis, the rate of TCR association differed among HLA loci, with DRB1 alleles having the most associated TCRs and HLA-C alleles having the fewest. Because counts were too low, about 18 rarely observed V segments, including chromosome 9 orphons, were excluded from the earlier analysis of a few hundred of the donors. At a false discovery rate of 0.05, a later analysis linked under 20,000 TCR beta sequences to specific HLA alleles. A later genetic analysis associated a missense DCLRE1C variant with V-gene and J-gene trimming of TCR beta chains, and an independent cohort replicated the association. In the study, around 160 TCR beta chains were listed as associated with cytomegalovirus. Strong co-occurrence of HLA alleles, especially DR and DQ, made assigning TCR associations to individual alleles difficult. Only TCR beta chains were sequenced in this cohort, and the absence of alpha or paired-chain data limited detectable features. A group of highly shared sequence variants was considered likely to be a technical artifact of the sequencing pipeline. Compared with the 666-donor mean, donors in an Asian-associated ancestry cluster had fewer N-insertions in productive TCRs, according to a later genetic analysis. Because HLA typing was unavailable for some donors at each locus, only the typed subset was used in association tests. Linkage disequilibrium might explain the correlated functional status among segregating V segments, but an unknown experimental factor could not be ruled out. In a later analysis, HLA-associated TCR beta chains were found to be more clonally expanded and to have lower generation probabilities than equally common non-associated chains. According to the authors, the approach could potentially be generalized to other disease states and immunological phenotypes. Cytomegalovirus status was reported to be diagnosed by the classifier with high specificity and sensitivity in both the original and validation cohorts. In a later analysis, most CMV-associated TCR beta chains were found to appear HLA-restricted, with HLA associations seemingly driven largely by CMV exposure. Sequencing depth was assumed to be roughly uniform across donors in the presence/absence analyses, though that assumption may not hold. The only immune exposure information available for the cohort was CMV serostatus. A further reported finding was that TCR beta sequences accurately predicted the HLA-A and HLA-B alleles for most subjects in the first cohort.

The receptor's source is a man in his forties or fifties in good health and CMV-seronegative. The chain links TRBV5-1 with TRBJ2-2; the best D guess is TRBD1, with 6 bases matching. What was sequenced was PBMCs. The DNA reads as follows: TGCGCCAGCAGCGCCCGGGACACCACCGGGGAGCTGTTTTTT. Its product reads: CASSARDTTGELFF.